These 12 T cell receptor beta chains originate from one sample sequenced in a study of a mutant IDH1 vaccine in newly diagnosed glioma. As to time point: baseline, week 1 (first vaccination visit). Regarding treatment: pre-vaccination baseline after standard-of-care therapy. Libraries were prepared by immunoSEQ multiplex PCR; TCRdb keeps only in-frame clonotypes and omits some of them. The sample yields roughly 70,000 clones, 65% to 90% seen once. The input for sequencing was PBMCs, taken from a glioma patient treated with radiotherapy, temozolomide or both. Receptors originate from a man younger than 45 with glioma.

V is TRBV10-3 and J is TRBJ2-5; no reliable D call. Germline assignment: CDR1 ENHRY and CDR2 SYGVKD. This CDR3 is built from 14 residues. V was cut by 0 bases and J by 9 bases, with 14 bases left in between. As DNA, the CDR3 is TGTGCCATCAGTGAGTCCAGTGGTCGTCTGGCCCAGTACTTC. Its translation is CAISESSGRLAQYF.

The chain is built from TRBV15 and TRBJ2-5; 7 nucleotides align to TRBD2. The trim removed 5 bases at V and 4 bases at J, leaving 13 bases unmatched. Germline CDR1 reads LNHNV; CDR2 reads YYDKDF (reference sequence). The CDR3 contains 16 residues. CDR3 DNA sequence: TGTGCCACCAGCGGCAGTACTGGGGAGGGGAGAGAGACCCAGTACTTC. It specifies CATSGSTGEGRETQYF.

The chain has TRBV19 and TRBJ1-5, with a possible D match to TRBD1 (5 bases). Germline CDR1 is LNHDA and CDR2 is SQIVND (reference sequence). The CDR3 contains 14 residues. V was clipped by 4 bases and J by 4 bases, with 11 bases between them. CDR3 region: CASSNPGWNQPQHF. The CDR3, as DNA: TGTGCCAGTAGTAACCCAGGGTGGAATCAGCCCCAGCATTTT. The full variable domain, completed using reference TRBV19 and TRBJ1-5, is DGGITQSPKYLFRKEGQNVTLSCEQNLNHDAMYWYRQDPGQGLRLIYYSQIVNDFQKGDIAEGYSVSREKKESFPLTVTSAQKNPTAFYLCASSNPGWNQPQHFGDGTRLSIL.

This clone was observed once. The V gene is TRBV5-8, the J gene TRBJ2-6; D uncertain. Germline CDR1 and CDR2: SGHTS and YDEGEE. The ends were cut back, 4 bases at V and 4 bases at J, with 9 bases in the middle. CDR3 length equals 14 residues. The CDR3 DNA sequence: TGTGCCAGCAGCCTCCAGCCCGGGGCCAACGTCCTGACTTTC. Amino acid sequence: CASSLQPGANVLTF.

This clone showed up just a few times. The gene calls are TRBV2 and TRBJ1-1; D gene uncertain. Trimming left V 4 bases short and J 0 bases short, with 6 bases between. The CDR3 is made up of 13 amino acids. Germline CDR1 is SNHLY and CDR2 is FYNNEI. The CDR3 reads CASSVDLNTEAFF. The CDR3 DNA reads TGTGCCAGCAGTGTTGACCTGAACACTGAAGCTTTCTTT.

This chain joins TRBV27 and TRBJ2-3, with 7 bases fitting TRBD1. This CDR3 is built from 20 residues. The junction had 19 bases not matched to a gene; V was cut back by 2 bases and J by 2 bases. Germline assignment: CDR1 MNHEY and CDR2 SMNVEV (reference sequence). The CDR3 reads CASSLRRWGRSTGITDTQYF. CDR3 nucleotide sequence: TGTGCCAGCAGTTTAAGGCGGTGGGGGCGGTCGACAGGGATCACAGATACGCAGTATTTT.

The J gene is TRBJ2-5, the V gene TRBV9; possibly TRBD2 for D (7 bases). Germline CDR1 is SGDLS and CDR2 is YYNGEE. CDR3 length: 14 amino acids. The V gene lost 1 base and the J gene lost 5 bases, with 12 bases spanning the gap. DNA of the CDR3: TGTGCCAGCAGCGTACGCGGGGGCGATGAGACCCAGTACTTC. Protein product: CASSVRGGDETQYF. The variable domain in full, completed from reference TRBV9 and TRBJ2-5, reads DSGVTQTPKHLITATGQRVTLRCSPRSGDLSVYWYQQSLDQGLQFLIQYYNGEERAKGNILERFSAQQFPDLHSELNLSSLELGDSALYFCASSVRGGDETQYFGPGTRLLVL.

This clone was found once. V and J are TRBV14 and TRBJ2-5; D uncertain. V was trimmed by 5 bases and J by 1 base, leaving 8 bases between them. The CDR3 sequence is 13 residues long. Germline values: CDR1 SGHDN, CDR2 FVKESK. The CDR3 nucleotides read TGTGCCAGCAGCTTCCACACCCAAGAGACCCAGTACTTC. Encoded protein: CASSFHTQETQYF. The variable domain in full, completed from reference TRBV14 and TRBJ2-5, reads EAGVTQFPSHSVIEKGQTVTLRCDPISGHDNLYWYRRVMGKEIKFLLHFVKESKQDESGMPNNRFLAERTGGTYSTLKVQPAELEDSGVYFCASSFHTQETQYFGPGTRLLVL.

This chain uses TRBV28 with TRBJ1-4; D ambiguous. The germline V gene encodes CDR1 MDHEN and CDR2 SYDVKM. The CDR3 extends over 15 amino acids. Between the trimmed V and J ends, which lost 2 bases and 4 bases, there was a span of 11 bases. In nucleotides, the CDR3 is TGTGCCAGCAGTTTAGCTGGGAAACATAATGAAAAACTGTTTTTT. Its translation is CASSLAGKHNEKLFF.

This chain uses TRBV7-9 with TRBJ1-6; no firm D call. The germline V gene has CDR1 SEHNR and CDR2 FQNEAQ (reference sequence). The ends were cut back, 5 bases at V and 11 bases at J, with 13 bases in the middle. CDR3 length equals 13 residues. The CDR3 region is CASSSSPTAPLHF. DNA of the CDR3: TGTGCCAGCAGCAGTTCTCCGACGGCACCCCTCCACTTT.

The genes are TRBV2 and TRBJ2-5; D gene ambiguous. This CDR3 is 13 amino acids long. Germline V gene sequence: CDR1 SNHLY, CDR2 FYNNEI. With 0 bases removed from V and 3 bases from J, the gap between germline ends came to 5 bases. This CDR3 reads CASSEALKETQYF. The CDR3, as DNA: TGTGCCAGCAGTGAAGCCTTGAAAGAGACCCAGTACTTC.

The chain links TRBV5-1 to TRBJ2-7; 12 bases align to TRBD2. CDR1 SGHRS and CDR2 YFSETQ come from the germline V gene. The CDR3 extends over 14 amino acids. J lost 4 bases, V lost 4 bases, and 3 bases had no gene match. The CDR3 coding sequence is TGCGCCAGCAGCCTGACTAGCGGGGGTTACGAGCAGTACTTC. Its protein product is CASSLTSGGYEQYF.